Below, 26 T cell receptor beta chains from the same sample are listed, as sequenced in a study of blood T cell repertoires in COVID-19. Method: immunoSEQ multiplex PCR; TCRdb's copy keeps in-frame clones and lacks some. The sample contains some 120,000 clones, around nine tenths of which appear only once. Sequencing was performed on peripheral blood. The receptors here all came from a man in his forties or fifties with active COVID-19.

The chain joins TRBV6-7 to TRBJ2-7; weak D call: TRBD1 (7 bases). TRBV6-7 has ORF status, its function being uncertain. The CDR3 consists of 13 residues. Trimming cost V 7 bases and J 2 bases, with 12 bases left between them. The CDR3 protein is CASNQGGPYEQYF. CDR3 bases: TGTGCCAGCAATCAGGGGGGTCCCTACGAGCAGTACTTC.

CDR3 coding DNA: TGTGCCAGCAGCTTAGGCAGCCTAGCGGGGAGCACAGATACGCAGTATTTT. This encodes CASSLGSLAGSTDTQYF. The chain has TRBV7-6 and TRBJ2-3; 9 bases align to TRBD2. The CDR3 loop spans 17 amino acids. From germline, CDR1 is SGHVS and CDR2 FNYEAQ. V gave up 1 base and J gave up 0 bases; unmatched junction bases: 5.

The chain is built from TRBV7-2 and TRBJ1-1; D call uncertain. Per the germline V gene, CDR1 is SGHTA and CDR2 is FQGNSA. Trimming stripped 4 bases from V and 5 bases from J, with 26 bases between. The CDR3 consists of 18 residues. In nucleotides, the CDR3 is TGTGCCAGCAGCTCGCGGAGGGCCCAACGGGTTGATGGGACTGAAGCTTTCTTT. Amino acids: CASSSRRAQRVDGTEAFF.

The chain couples TRBV6-5 to TRBJ1-1, with D possibly matching TRBD1 (6 bases). V was cut by 3 bases and J by 1 base, with 15 bases left in between. The CDR3 totals 16 residues. Germline CDR1 reads MNHEY; CDR2 reads SVGAGI. In nucleotides, the CDR3 is TGTGCCAGCAGTTATATAAGGGGGATAGCGAACACTGAAGCTTTCTTT. Residues: CASSYIRGIANTEAFF.

Remarks on this clone: The same CDR3 can be traced to other DNA sequences in this sample. The chain recombines TRBV30 with TRBJ2-3; 7 bases line up with TRBD2. The V segment lost 5 bases and the J segment 8 bases; nucleotides outside the gene matches: 4. Germline V gene sequence: CDR1 GTSNPN, CDR2 SVGIG (reference sequence). The CDR3 covers 11 residues. This CDR3 is CAWASGGTQYF. CDR3 bases: TGTGCCTGGGCTTCGGGAGGTACGCAGTATTTT.

The gene calls are TRBV5-1 and TRBJ2-2; D unclear. The V gene's germline CDR1 is SGHRS and CDR2 YFSETQ. CDR3 size: 15 residues. V lost 2 bases to trimming and J lost 2 bases, with 10 bases between them. The CDR3 coding sequence is TGCGCCAGCAGCTTCGAGCCCTCAAACACCGGGGAGCTGTTTTTT. Its translation is CASSFEPSNTGELFF.

The rearrangement joins TRBV12-5 to TRBJ1-1; a possible D gene is TRBD1 (6 bases). The CDR3 is 14 residues long. Per germline, CDR1 LGHNT and CDR2 FRNRAP. V was trimmed by 3 bases and J by 5 bases, leaving 13 bases between them. As DNA, the CDR3 is TGTGCTAGTGGTTTAAGGACAGAGAAAACTGAAGCTTTCTTT. This gives the protein CASGLRTEKTEAFF.

This sequence joins TRBV7-2 and TRBJ2-1; TRBD2 matches 8 bases. V shed 5 bases, J shed 6 bases, and the junction held 6 bases outside the gene matches. The CDR3 extends over 14 amino acids. Germline CDR1 and CDR2: SGHTA and FQGNSA. The CDR3 spells CASSLGTSLNEQFF. CDR3 DNA sequence: TGTGCCAGCAGCCTTGGGACTAGTCTCAATGAGCAGTTCTTC.

The CDR3 nucleotides read TGCAGCGCCCGCTTAGGGACAGGTGGTGAAAAACTGTTTTTT. Its translation: CSARLGTGGEKLFF. V is TRBV29-1 and J is TRBJ1-4; 8 bases map to TRBD1. With 7 bases clipped from V and 7 bases from J, the junction kept 11 bases outside the gene matches. Germline lookup yields CDR1 SQVTM and CDR2 ANQGSEA. The CDR3 has 14 amino acids. Supplemented by reference TRBV29-1 and TRBJ1-4, the full variable domain reads SAVISQKPSRDICQRGTSLTIQCQVDSQVTMMFWYRQQPGQSLTLIATANQGSEATYESGFVIDKFPISRPNLTFSTLTVSNMSPEDSSIYLCSARLGTGGEKLFFGSGTQLSVL.

This clone has only a few counts. The V call is TRBV5-1, the J call TRBJ1-6; 11 bases match TRBD1. The CDR3 extends over 16 amino acids. V was clipped by 1 base and J by 9 bases; unmatched bases: 6. Germline V gene data show CDR1 as SGHRS and CDR2 as YFSETQ. CDR3 in DNA: TGCGCCAGCAGCTTGAGCGGACAGGGGGCGGGTTCACCCCTCCACTTT. Translated: CASSLSGQGAGSPLHF.

The chain uses TRBV7-9 and TRBJ2-5; TRBD2 aligns across 10 bases. Germline CDR1 SEHNR, CDR2 FQNEAQ (reference sequence). CDR3 length: 17 amino acids. The junction had 8 bases not matched to a gene; V was cut back by 4 bases and J by 0 bases. CDR3 region: CASSYGSLAGDQETQYF. The CDR3 nucleotides read TGTGCCAGCAGCTACGGGTCCCTAGCGGGAGACCAAGAGACCCAGTACTTC.

The chain joins TRBV25-1 to TRBJ1-5; tentative D call: TRBD1 (5 bases). Trimming left V 3 bases short and J 6 bases short, with 9 bases between. The CDR3 loop spans 13 amino acids. The germline gives CDR1 MGHDK, CDR2 SYGVNS. The DNA of the CDR3 is TGTGCCAGCAGTGATAGGGGTAGTCAGCCCCAGCATTTT. Its protein product is CASSDRGSQPQHF.

As DNA, the CDR3 is TGTGCCAGCAGCTTAGGAGGGGGCCCCTACGAGCAGTACTTC. Translated: CASSLGGGPYEQYF. The rearrangement uses TRBV7-2 and TRBJ2-7; 7 positions match TRBD1. The CDR3 loop spans 14 amino acids. Unmatched junction bases numbered 2, after V lost 1 base and J lost 2 bases. Germline values: CDR1 SGHTA, CDR2 FQGNSA.

This clone was counted once. This chain joins TRBV4-1 and TRBJ2-3, with TRBD1 matching 10 bases. The CDR3 sequence is 16 residues long. The V and J ends lost 4 bases and 5 bases, in that order; junction bases with no gene match: 9. Per germline, CDR1 MGHRA and CDR2 YSYEKL. CDR3 amino acids: CASSPRDRGNLDTQYF. Here the CDR3 DNA reads TGCGCCAGCAGCCCCCGGGACAGGGGTAACTTAGATACGCAGTATTTT.

CDR3 in DNA: TGTGCCAGCAGCCTAGGTTCTGACCCGGGCTACGAGCAGTACGTC. It codes for CASSLGSDPGYEQYV. This chain links TRBV11-3 with TRBJ2-7; the D is unclear. The germline CDR1 and CDR2 sequences are SGHNT and YENEEA. This CDR3 region has 15 residues. V was clipped by 5 bases and J by 3 bases, with 17 bases between them.

The chain employs TRBV5-1 and TRBJ2-3, with D uncertain. V lost 4 bases and J 0 bases, leaving 6 bases between the germline ends. The CDR3 is 13 amino acids. CDR1 is SGHRS, CDR2 YFSETQ, per germline. For the CDR3, the DNA is TGCGCCAGCAGCCCCTCTAGCACAGATACGCAGTATTTT. Translating gives CASSPSSTDTQYF. Together with reference TRBV5-1 and TRBJ2-3, the CDR3 gives the full variable domain: KAGVTQTPRYLIKTRGQQVTLSCSPISGHRSVSWYQQTPGQGLQFLFEYFSETQRNKGNFPGRFSGRQFSNSRSEMNVSTLELGDSALYLCASSPSSTDTQYFGPGTRLTVL.

V and J are TRBV18 and TRBJ1-1, with D hard to call. With 3 bases removed from V and 3 bases from J, the gap between germline ends came to 14 bases. This CDR3 comprises 15 residues. Per the germline V gene, CDR1 is KGHSH and CDR2 is LQKENI. CDR3 protein: CASSPGTGRYTEAFF. As DNA, the CDR3 is TGTGCCAGCTCACCTGGAACGGGGAGGTACACTGAAGCTTTCTTT.

The rearrangement uses TRBV19 and TRBJ2-3; tentatively, D is TRBD2 (5 bases). The CDR3 length is 16 residues. The ends were cut back, 3 bases at V and 1 base at J, with 14 bases in the middle. The germline V gene encodes CDR1 LNHDA and CDR2 SQIVND (reference sequence). The CDR3: CASSMPRGKGTDTQYF. The CDR3 region has the DNA TGTGCCAGTAGTATGCCGAGAGGGAAGGGCACAGATACGCAGTATTTT.

V and J are TRBV9 and TRBJ2-1, with D unresolved. The germline gives CDR1 SGDLS, CDR2 YYNGEE. CDR3 length: 13 amino acids. The ends were cut back, 2 bases at V and 8 bases at J, with 11 bases in the middle. The CDR3: CASSVTVFDEQFF. The DNA for the CDR3 is TGTGCCAGCAGCGTCACTGTATTCGATGAGCAGTTCTTC. The full variable domain, with the rest looked up from reference TRBV9 and TRBJ2-1, is DSGVTQTPKHLITATGQRVTLRCSPRSGDLSVYWYQQSLDQGLQFLIQYYNGEERAKGNILERFSAQQFPDLHSELNLSSLELGDSALYFCASSVTVFDEQFFGPGTRLTVL.

This clone came up once. J is TRBJ1-2 and V is TRBV6-5; 9 bases match TRBD1. The V gene end was trimmed by 4 bases and the J gene end by 5 bases; junction bases not matched to a gene: 8. The CDR3 is made up of 15 amino acids. CDR1 is MNHEY and CDR2 is SVGAGI in the germline V gene. CDR3 in DNA: TGTGCCAGCAGTTTGGGACAGGGAGAACAATATGGCTACACCTTC. It is translated as CASSLGQGEQYGYTF.

The V call is TRBV9, the J call TRBJ2-4, with 8 bases that match TRBD1. From germline, CDR1 is SGDLS and CDR2 YYNGEE. Trimming removed 0 bases from V and 9 bases from J; junction bases left unmatched: 5. This CDR3 has 14 amino acids. This CDR3 reads CASSVVDRAGIQYF. The DNA for the CDR3 is TGTGCCAGCAGCGTAGTGGACAGGGCAGGCATTCAGTACTTC.

The rearrangement uses TRBV3-1 (or the pseudogene TRBV3-2) and TRBJ1-4; 8 bases fit TRBD1. Germline V lookup: CDR1 LGHDT, CDR2 YNNKEL (reference sequence). CDR3 length equals 14 residues. V shed 3 bases, J shed 10 bases, and the junction held 7 bases outside the gene matches. In nucleotides, the CDR3 is TGTGCCAGCAGCCACCGACAGGGGACGGGAAAACTGTTTTTT. Residues: CASSHRQGTGKLFF.

The V gene is TRBV7-2, the J gene TRBJ2-1; 9 nucleotides agree with TRBD2. The CDR3 is 17 residues long. CDR1 is SGHTA, CDR2 FQGNSA, per germline. The V gene end was trimmed by 3 bases and the J gene end by 0 bases; junction bases not matched to a gene: 6. The CDR3 is CASSFLAGASSYNEQFF. The CDR3 DNA is TGTGCCAGCAGCTTTTTAGCGGGAGCGTCCTCCTACAATGAGCAGTTCTTC.

This clone was detected a few times. CDR3 residues: CAIRGTSGRALPDTQYF. CDR3 nucleotide sequence: TGTGCCATCAGGGGGACTAGCGGGAGGGCCCTCCCAGATACGCAGTATTTT. This chain uses TRBV10-3 with TRBJ2-3, with TRBD2 matching over 16 bases. J was trimmed by 4 bases and V by 6 bases; bases with no gene match: 7. The CDR3 spans 17 residues. The germline V gene has CDR1 ENHRY and CDR2 SYGVKD.

V gene TRBV20-1 combines with J gene TRBJ2-3, with D unclear. Trimming took off 3 bases at V and 0 bases at J, with 25 bases between the two ends. This CDR3 has 19 amino acids. CDR1 is DFQATT and CDR2 is SNEGSKA in the germline V gene (reference sequence). The CDR3 loop reads CSASGRFSVPTPSTDTQYF. The CDR3 DNA sequence: TGCAGTGCTAGTGGGCGGTTCTCCGTTCCGACGCCTAGCACAGATACGCAGTATTTT.

This clone has just one count. J is TRBJ1-2 and V is TRBV9; 8 nucleotides align to TRBD1. Per the germline V gene, CDR1 is SGDLS and CDR2 is YYNGEE. CDR3 size: 14 residues. The J segment lost 7 bases and the V segment lost 3 bases, leaving 8 bases of the junction unmatched. CDR3 protein: CASSDLGTGGGYTF. CDR3 coding DNA: TGTGCCAGCAGCGACCTAGGGACAGGCGGTGGCTACACCTTC.